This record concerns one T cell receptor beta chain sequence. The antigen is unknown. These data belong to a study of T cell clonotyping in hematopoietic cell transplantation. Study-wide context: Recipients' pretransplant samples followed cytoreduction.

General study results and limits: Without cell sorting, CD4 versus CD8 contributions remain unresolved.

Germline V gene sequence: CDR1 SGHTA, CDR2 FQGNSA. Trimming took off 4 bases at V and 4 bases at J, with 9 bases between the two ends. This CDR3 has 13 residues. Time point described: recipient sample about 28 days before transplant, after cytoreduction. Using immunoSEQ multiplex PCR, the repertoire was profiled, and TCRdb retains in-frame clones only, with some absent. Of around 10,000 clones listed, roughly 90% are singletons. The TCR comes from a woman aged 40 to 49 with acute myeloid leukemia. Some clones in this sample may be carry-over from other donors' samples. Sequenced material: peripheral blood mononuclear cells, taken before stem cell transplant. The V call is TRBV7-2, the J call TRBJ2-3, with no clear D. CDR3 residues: CASSWGRSDTQYF. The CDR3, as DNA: TGTGCCAGCAGCTGGGGAAGGTCAGATACGCAGTATTTT.